This T cell receptor (beta chain) was sequenced in a study of T cells after yellow fever vaccination. Germline assignment: CDR1 KGHSH and CDR2 LQKENI. The length of the CDR3 is 15 residues. Trimming pared 6 bases from V and 4 bases from J, leaving 16 bases between. TCRdb independently ran MiXCR on the 5' RACE reads; one entry per CDR3 protein. The top ten hold around 35% of the sample, which has 20,000 to 30,000 distinct CDR3 sequences, roughly 4.5% seen once. This clonotype showed up many times. This sequence was found in a man younger than 35 who received the YFV17D yellow fever vaccine. The chain links TRBV18 to TRBJ2-1; tentative D call: TRBD1 (7 bases). The sample in question was PBMCs, either bulk or a sorted T-cell subset (CD4+, CD8+, memory, or dextramer-sorted; not recorded which), obtained on the day of the yellow fever booster vaccination. The CDR3 DNA reads as TGTGCCAGCTCCTTAGACAGGGACTCTTACAATGAGCAGTTCTTC. Encoded protein: CASSLDRDSYNEQFF.